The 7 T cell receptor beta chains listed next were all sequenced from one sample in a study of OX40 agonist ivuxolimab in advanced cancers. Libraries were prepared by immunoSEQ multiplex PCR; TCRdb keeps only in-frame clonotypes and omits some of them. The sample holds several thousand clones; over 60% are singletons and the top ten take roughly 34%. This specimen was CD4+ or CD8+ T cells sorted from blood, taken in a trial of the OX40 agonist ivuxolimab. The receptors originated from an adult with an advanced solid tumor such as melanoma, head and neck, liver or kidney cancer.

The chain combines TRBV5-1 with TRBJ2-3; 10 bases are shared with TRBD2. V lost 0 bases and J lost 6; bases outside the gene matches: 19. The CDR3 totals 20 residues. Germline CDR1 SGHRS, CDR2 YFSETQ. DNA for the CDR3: TGCGCCAGCAGCTTGGAGGGCCTGACGGGGCTAGCGGGAGAGATGGATACGCAGTATTTT. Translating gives CASSLEGLTGLAGEMDTQYF.

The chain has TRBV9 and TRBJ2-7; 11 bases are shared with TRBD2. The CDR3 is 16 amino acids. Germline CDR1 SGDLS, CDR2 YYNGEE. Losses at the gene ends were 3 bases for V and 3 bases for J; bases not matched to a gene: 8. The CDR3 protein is CASSAAGGLADYEQYF. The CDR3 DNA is TGTGCCAGCAGCGCCGCGGGGGGACTAGCGGACTACGAGCAGTACTTC.

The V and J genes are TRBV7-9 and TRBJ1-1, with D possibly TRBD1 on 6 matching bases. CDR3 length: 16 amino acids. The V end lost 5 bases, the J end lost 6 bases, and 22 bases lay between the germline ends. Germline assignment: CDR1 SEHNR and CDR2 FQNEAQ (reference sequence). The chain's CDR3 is CASSIDRNNVSPEAFF. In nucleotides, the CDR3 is TGTGCCAGCAGCATAGACAGGAATAATGTGTCCCCTGAAGCTTTCTTT.

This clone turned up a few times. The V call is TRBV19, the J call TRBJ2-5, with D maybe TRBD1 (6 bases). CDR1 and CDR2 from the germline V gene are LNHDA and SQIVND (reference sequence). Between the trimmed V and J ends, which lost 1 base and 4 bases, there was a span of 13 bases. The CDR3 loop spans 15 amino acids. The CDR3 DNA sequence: TGTGCCAGTAGTATAGCGGGGACACAAAGAGAGACCCAGTACTTC. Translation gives CASSIAGTQRETQYF.

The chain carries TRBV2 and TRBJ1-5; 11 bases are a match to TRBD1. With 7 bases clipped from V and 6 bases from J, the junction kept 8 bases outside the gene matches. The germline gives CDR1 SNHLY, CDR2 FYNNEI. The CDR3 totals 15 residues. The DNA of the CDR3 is TGTGCCAGCACCGGACAGGGGGCGCCGGGTCAGCCCCAGCATTTT. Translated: CASTGQGAPGQPQHF.

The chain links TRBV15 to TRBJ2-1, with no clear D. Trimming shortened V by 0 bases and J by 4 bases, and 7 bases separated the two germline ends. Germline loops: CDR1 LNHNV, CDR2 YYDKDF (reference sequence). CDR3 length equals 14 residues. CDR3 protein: CATSREGSYNEQFF. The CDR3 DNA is TGTGCCACCAGCAGAGAGGGCAGTTACAATGAGCAGTTCTTC.

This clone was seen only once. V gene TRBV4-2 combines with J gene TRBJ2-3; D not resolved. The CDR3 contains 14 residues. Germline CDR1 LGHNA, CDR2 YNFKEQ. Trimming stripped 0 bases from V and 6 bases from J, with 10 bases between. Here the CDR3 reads CASSQESHGDTQYF. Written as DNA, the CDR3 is TGTGCCAGCAGCCAAGAGAGTCATGGGGATACGCAGTATTTT.